Described below is a single TCR beta chain sequence and its context. These data are taken from a study of blood T cell repertoires in COVID-19. Study information: Whether acute or convalescent, the COVID-19 samples came from the United States, Italy and Spain. Sample material is recorded as cDNA or gDNA derived from T cells, B-cell-depleted T cells, or PBMCs.

The CDR3 is 14 residues long. Trimming at V came to 4 bases and at J to 6 bases, leaving 7 bases not matched to a gene. Germline CDR1 and CDR2: SGHVS and FNYEAQ. Clones were read by immunoSEQ multiplex PCR, and TCRdb kept only the in-frame ones, dropping some. The profile shows roughly 250,000 clones, 65% to 85% of them singletons. V usage is TRBV7-6 and J usage is TRBJ2-7; 9 bases are a match to TRBD1. Sequencing was performed on peripheral blood. The receptor comes from a middle-aged woman with active or convalescent COVID-19. The CDR3 loop is CASSYQEDRGEQYF. In DNA, the CDR3 is TGTGCCAGCAGCTACCAAGAGGACAGGGGCGAGCAGTACTTC.